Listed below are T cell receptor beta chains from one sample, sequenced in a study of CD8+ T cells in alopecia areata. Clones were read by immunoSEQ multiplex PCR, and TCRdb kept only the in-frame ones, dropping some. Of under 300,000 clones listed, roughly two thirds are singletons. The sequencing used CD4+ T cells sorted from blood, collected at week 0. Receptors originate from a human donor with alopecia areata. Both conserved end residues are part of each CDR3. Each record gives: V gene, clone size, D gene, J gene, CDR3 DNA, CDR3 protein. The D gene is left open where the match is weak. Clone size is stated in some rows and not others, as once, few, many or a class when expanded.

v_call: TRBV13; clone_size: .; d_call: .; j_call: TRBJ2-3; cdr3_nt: TGTGCCAGCAGCCCGACATTTGGCACAGATACGCAGTATTTT; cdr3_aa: CASSPTFGTDTQYF
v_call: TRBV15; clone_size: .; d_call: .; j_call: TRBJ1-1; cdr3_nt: TGTGCCACCAGCAGAGATACCAGGAAGGCAACAGAAGCTTTCTTT; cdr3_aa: CATSRDTRKATEAFF
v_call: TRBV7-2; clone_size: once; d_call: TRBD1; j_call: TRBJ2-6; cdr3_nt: TGTGCCAGCAGCATGACAGGGCATGGGGCCAACGTCCTGACTTTC; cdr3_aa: CASSMTGHGANVLTF
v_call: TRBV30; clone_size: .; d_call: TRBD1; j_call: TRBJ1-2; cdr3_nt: TGTGCCTGCCCGGACAGGGGATCTAACTATGGCTACACCTTC; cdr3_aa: CACPDRGSNYGYTF
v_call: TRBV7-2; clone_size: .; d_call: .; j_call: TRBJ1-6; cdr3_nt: TGTGCCAGCCTACGCGAGGGGAACGCGGGTTCACCCCTCCACTTT; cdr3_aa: CASLREGNAGSPLHF
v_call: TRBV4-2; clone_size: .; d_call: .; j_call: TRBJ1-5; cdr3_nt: TGTGCCAGCAGCCGTCTGAGGACGGATAGCAATCAGCCCCAGCATTTT; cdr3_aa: CASSRLRTDSNQPQHF
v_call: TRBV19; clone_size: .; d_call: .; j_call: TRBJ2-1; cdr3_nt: TGTGCCAGTAGTATAGTAAGGGGGAGCTCCTACAATGAGCAGTTCTTC; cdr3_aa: CASSIVRGSSYNEQFF
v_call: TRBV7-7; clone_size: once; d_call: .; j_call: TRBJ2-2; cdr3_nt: TGTGCTAGCAGTGAGGTGCAGGGGCCCCTGGGGGAGCTGTTTTTT; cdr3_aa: CASSEVQGPLGELFF
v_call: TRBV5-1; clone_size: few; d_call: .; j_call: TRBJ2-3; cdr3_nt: TGCGCCAGCAGCTTGGAACTATCCTCCACAGATACGCAGTATTTT; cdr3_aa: CASSLELSSTDTQYF
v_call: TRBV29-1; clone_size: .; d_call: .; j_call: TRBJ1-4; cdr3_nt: TGCAGCGTTCGAACGGGGGGCAAAGAAAAACTGTTTTTT; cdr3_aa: CSVRTGGKEKLFF
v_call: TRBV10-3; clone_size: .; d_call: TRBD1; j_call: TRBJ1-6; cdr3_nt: TGTGCCACCAATGGACAGGGGGCAAGAAATTCACCCCTCCACTTT; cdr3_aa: CATNGQGARNSPLHF
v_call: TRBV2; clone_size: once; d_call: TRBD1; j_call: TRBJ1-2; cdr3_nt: TGTGCCAGCAGTATCACCGGGACAGACTATGGCTACACCTTC; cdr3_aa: CASSITGTDYGYTF
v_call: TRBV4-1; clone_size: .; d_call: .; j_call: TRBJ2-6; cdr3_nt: TGCGCCAGCAGCCAAACAGGGAACGGGGCCAACGTCCTGACTTTC; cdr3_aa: CASSQTGNGANVLTF
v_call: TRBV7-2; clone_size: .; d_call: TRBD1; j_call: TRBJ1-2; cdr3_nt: TGTGCCAGCAGCTTCTGGGGGACAGACTATGGCTACACCTTC; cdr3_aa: CASSFWGTDYGYTF
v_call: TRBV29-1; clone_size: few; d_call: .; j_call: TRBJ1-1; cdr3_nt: TGCAGCGCATCGGCGGCGAACACTGAAGCTTTCTTT; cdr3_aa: CSASAANTEAFF
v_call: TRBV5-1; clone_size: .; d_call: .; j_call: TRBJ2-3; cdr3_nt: TGCGCCAGCAGCTTGGTCGGGAGTCGCACAGATACGCAGTATTTT; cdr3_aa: CASSLVGSRTDTQYF
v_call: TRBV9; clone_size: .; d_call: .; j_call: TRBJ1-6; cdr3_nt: TGTGCCAGCAGCGCCGGTTGGGATTCACCCCTCCACTTT; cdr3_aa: CASSAGWDSPLHF
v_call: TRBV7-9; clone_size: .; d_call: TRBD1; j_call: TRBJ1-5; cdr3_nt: TGTGCCAGCAGCACGGACAGGCTCGATCAGCCCCAGCATTTT; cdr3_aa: CASSTDRLDQPQHF
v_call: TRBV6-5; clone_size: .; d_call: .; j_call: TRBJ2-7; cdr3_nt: TGTACCAGCAGCCGGGAGCCCTCCAGGGAGCAGTACTTC; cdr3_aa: CTSSREPSREQYF
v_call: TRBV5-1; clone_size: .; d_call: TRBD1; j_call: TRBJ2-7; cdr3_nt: TGCGCCAGCAGCAGGGGACAGGCGAACTCCTACGAGCAGTACTTC; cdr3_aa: CASSRGQANSYEQYF
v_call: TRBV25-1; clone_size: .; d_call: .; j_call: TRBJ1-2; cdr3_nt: TGTGCCAGCAGTGTGGCTAACTATGGCTACACCTTC; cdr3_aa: CASSVANYGYTF
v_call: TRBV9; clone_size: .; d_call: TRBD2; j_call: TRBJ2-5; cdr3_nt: TGTGCCAGCAGCCCTTCGTTAGCGGGCCCGGAGACCCAGTACTTC; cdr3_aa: CASSPSLAGPETQYF
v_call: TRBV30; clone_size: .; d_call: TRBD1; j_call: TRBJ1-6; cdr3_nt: TGTGCCTGGAGTAGGGGACAGGGGTATAATTCACCCCTCCACTTT; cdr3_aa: CAWSRGQGYNSPLHF
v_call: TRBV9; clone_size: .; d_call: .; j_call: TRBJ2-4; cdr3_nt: TGTGCCAGCAGCGTAGGGGGCGGGTTAGCCAAAAACATTCAGTACTTC; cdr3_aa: CASSVGGGLAKNIQYF
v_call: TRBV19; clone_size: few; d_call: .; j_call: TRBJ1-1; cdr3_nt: TGTGCCAGTAGTACCACCGGGACATACAACACTGAAGCTTTCTTT; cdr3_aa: CASSTTGTYNTEAFF
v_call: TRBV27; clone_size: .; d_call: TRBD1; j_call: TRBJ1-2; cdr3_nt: TGTGCCAGCAGTTTGACAGGGAGAGGGAGTAACTATGGCTACACCTTC; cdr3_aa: CASSLTGRGSNYGYTF
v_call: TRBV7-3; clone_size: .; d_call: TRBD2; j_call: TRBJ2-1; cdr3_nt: TGTGCCAGCAGCTTCCACATTCGGACTAGCGGGGGAGAGAGGTTCTTC; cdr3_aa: CASSFHIRTSGGERFF
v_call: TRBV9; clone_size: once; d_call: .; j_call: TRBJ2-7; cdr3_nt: TGTGCCAGCAGCGTAGCCTCCCTGGGACCCGGAGAGCAGTACTTC; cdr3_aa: CASSVASLGPGEQYF
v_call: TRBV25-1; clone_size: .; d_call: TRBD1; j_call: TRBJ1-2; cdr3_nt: TGTGCCAGCAGTGAAAACAGGGGAGGCTATGGCTACACCTTC; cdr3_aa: CASSENRGGYGYTF
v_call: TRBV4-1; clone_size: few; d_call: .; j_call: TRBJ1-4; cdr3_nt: TGCGCCAGCAGCCAAGTTAATGAAAAACTGTTTTTT; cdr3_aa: CASSQVNEKLFF
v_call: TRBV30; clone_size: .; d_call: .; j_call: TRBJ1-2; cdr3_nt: TGTGCCTGGACCGTGCAGGGGTTTGGCTACACCTTC; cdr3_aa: CAWTVQGFGYTF
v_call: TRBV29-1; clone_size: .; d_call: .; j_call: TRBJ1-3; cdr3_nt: TGCAGCGCTGACTGGCTTAGCGGCATATATTTT; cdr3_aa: CSADWLSGIYF
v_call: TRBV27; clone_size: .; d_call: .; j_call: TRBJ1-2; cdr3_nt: TGTGCCAGCAGTTACAGGGCTAACTATGGCTACACCTTC; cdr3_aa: CASSYRANYGYTF
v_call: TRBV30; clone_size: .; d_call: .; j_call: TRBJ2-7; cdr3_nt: TGTGCCTGGAGTGCCGTGTTGGGCAGGGCCCACAGCGAGCAGTACTTC; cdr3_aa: CAWSAVLGRAHSEQYF
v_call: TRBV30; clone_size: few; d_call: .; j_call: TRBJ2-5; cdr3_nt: TGTGCCTGGAGTGTACGAGACCAAGCACCCCAGTACTTC; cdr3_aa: CAWSVRDQAPQYF
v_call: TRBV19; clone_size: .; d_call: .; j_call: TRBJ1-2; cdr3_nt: TGTGCCAGTAGTAGAGGGGCGGCCCCAGGCTACACCTTC; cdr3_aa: CASSRGAAPGYTF
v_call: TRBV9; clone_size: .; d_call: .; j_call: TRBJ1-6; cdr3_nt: TGTGCCAGCAGCGTGGATCGGGTCCCACCCCTCCACTTT; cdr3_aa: CASSVDRVPPLHF
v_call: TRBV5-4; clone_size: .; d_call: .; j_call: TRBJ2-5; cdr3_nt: TGTGCCAGCAGCTCTGCCTACCAAGAGACCCAGTACTTC; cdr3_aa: CASSSAYQETQYF
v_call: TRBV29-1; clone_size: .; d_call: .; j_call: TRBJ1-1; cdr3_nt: TGCAGCGTTTACAGCGGCACTGAAGCTTTCTTT; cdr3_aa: CSVYSGTEAFF
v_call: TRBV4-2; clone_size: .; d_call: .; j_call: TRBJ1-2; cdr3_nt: TGTGCCAGCAGCCAAGACCGGGATGATGGCTACACCTTC; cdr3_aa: CASSQDRDDGYTF
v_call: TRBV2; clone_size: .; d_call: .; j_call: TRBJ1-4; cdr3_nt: TGTGCCAGCACAAGACAGGTTAATGAAAAACTGTTTTTT; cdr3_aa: CASTRQVNEKLFF
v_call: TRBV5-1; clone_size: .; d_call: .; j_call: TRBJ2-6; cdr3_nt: TGCGCCAGCAGCTCGGATCCCTCTGGGGCCAACGTCCTGACTTTC; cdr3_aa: CASSSDPSGANVLTF
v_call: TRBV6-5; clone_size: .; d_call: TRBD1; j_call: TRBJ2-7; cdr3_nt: TGTGCCAGCAGTCTCGGACAGGGAACCTACGAGCAGTACTTC; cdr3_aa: CASSLGQGTYEQYF
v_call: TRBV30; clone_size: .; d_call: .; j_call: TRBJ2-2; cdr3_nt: TGTGCCTGGAGTATCATTAACACCGGGGAGCTGTTTTTT; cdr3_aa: CAWSIINTGELFF
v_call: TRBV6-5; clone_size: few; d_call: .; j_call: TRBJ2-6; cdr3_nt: TGTGCCAGAAACTCTGGGGCCAACGTCCTGACTTTC; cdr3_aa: CARNSGANVLTF
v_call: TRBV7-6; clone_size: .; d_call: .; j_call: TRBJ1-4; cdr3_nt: TGTGCCAGCAGCCGGGATCAATTTAATGAAAAACTGTTTTTT; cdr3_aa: CASSRDQFNEKLFF
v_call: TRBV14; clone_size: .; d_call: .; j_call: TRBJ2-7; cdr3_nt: TGTGCCAGCAGCCAAATCGACAGGACAGTCCTAAACACCTACGAGCAGTACTTC; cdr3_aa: CASSQIDRTVLNTYEQYF
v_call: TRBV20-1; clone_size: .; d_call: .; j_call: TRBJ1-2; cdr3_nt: TGCAGTGCAGGGACCGAGGCCTTC; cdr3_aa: CSAGTEAF